Presented here are 9 T cell receptor beta chains from one specimen sequenced in a study of response to subunit inactivated influenza vaccine. TCRdb analysed the RT-PCR reads with MiXCR anew, one entry per CDR3 protein. The sample consists of fewer than 700,000 distinct CDR3 sequences, approximately 13% of them appearing once. The sequenced sample was PBMCs from blood, obtained 45 days after vaccination. These TCRs come from a man aged 50 to 59 who received an inactivated influenza vaccine.

The genes are TRBV7-9 and TRBJ2-7; D gene unclear. The CDR3 is 13 amino acids. CDR1 and CDR2 (germline): SEHNR, FQNEAQ (reference sequence). V was clipped by 4 bases and J by 3 bases, with 10 bases between them. CDR3 amino acids: CASSSGRFYEQYF. CDR3 nucleotide sequence: TGTGCCAGCAGCTCCGGACGATTCTACGAGCAGTACTTC.

V and J are TRBV4-3 and TRBJ2-1; tentatively, D is TRBD1 (5 bases). The V gene lost 4 bases and the J gene lost 7 bases, with 14 bases spanning the gap. In germline, CDR1 is LGHNA, CDR2 YSLEER. This CDR3 region has 14 residues. The CDR3 is CASSPREGANEQFF. The CDR3 nucleotides are TGCGCCAGCAGCCCCCGAGAAGGGGCAAATGAGCAGTTCTTC.

The V and J genes are TRBV20-1 and TRBJ1-5, with 12 positions matching TRBD1. The CDR3 sequence is 19 residues long. Germline assignment: CDR1 DFQATT and CDR2 SNEGSKA (reference sequence). After removal of 2 bases from V and 1 base from J, the junction contained 12 bases not matched to a gene. CDR3 DNA sequence: TGCAGTGCTAGACGGATAGGGACAGGGGGCTATCGGAGCAATCAGCCCCAGCATTTT. Protein: CSARRIGTGGYRSNQPQHF.

Only a few counts were recorded for this clonotype. This rearrangement joins TRBV2 to TRBJ2-3; D call uncertain. The V gene's germline CDR1 is SNHLY and CDR2 FYNNEI. This CDR3 comprises 12 residues. V lost 4 bases and J 4 bases, leaving 6 bases between the germline ends. CDR3 residues: CASSALSDTQYF. As DNA, the CDR3 is TGTGCCAGCAGTGCACTCTCAGATACGCAGTATTTT.

There are a few counts of this clonotype. V gene TRBV20-1 combines with J gene TRBJ2-1; D is perhaps TRBD1 or TRBD2 (5 bases each). There are 14 residues in the CDR3. Germline V gives CDR1 DFQATT, CDR2 SNEGSKA (reference sequence). Trimming removed 0 bases from V and 10 bases from J, with 16 bases in between. The CDR3 sequence: CSARDRGPSREQFF. In nucleotides, the CDR3 is TGCAGTGCTAGAGATCGGGGCCCCAGCCGGGAGCAGTTCTTC.

This clonotype appeared a few times. The gene calls are TRBV3-1 and TRBJ2-1, with a weak D call TRBD2 (6 bases). Trimming removed 7 bases from V and 2 bases from J, with 21 bases in between. CDR3 size: 17 residues. Germline V gene data show CDR1 as LGHDT and CDR2 as YNNKEL (reference sequence). The CDR3 nucleotides read TGTGCCAGCACCAAAGATTATCCTAGCGCAACCTACAATGAGCAGTTCTTC. Translation: CASTKDYPSATYNEQFF.

This clonotype was detected a few times. The V gene is TRBV6-2 or TRBV6-3, the J gene TRBJ2-1; 8 bases match TRBD1. V dropped 2 bases and J dropped 9; count of bases not matched to a gene: 27. The CDR3 has 21 amino acids. CDR1 is MNHEY and CDR2 is SVGEGT in the germline V gene. For the CDR3, the DNA is TGTGCCAGCAGTTACCCAACCGGACAGGGACGTAGAGACTACTATCTCGGTGAGCAGTTCTTC. It translates to CASSYPTGQGRRDYYLGEQFF.

This clonotype was counted at least ten times. V gene TRBV13 combines with J gene TRBJ2-1; TRBD1 matches 8 bases. This CDR3 is 16 amino acids long. V was pared by 0 bases and J by 10 bases, with 11 bases of the junction left unmatched. Germline CDR1 PRHDT, CDR2 FYEKMQ (reference sequence). CDR3: CASSLGPGTGFKEQFF. DNA of the CDR3: TGTGCCAGCAGCTTAGGCCCCGGGACAGGATTTAAAGAGCAGTTCTTC.

This clonotype was observed a few times. The rearrangement uses TRBV7-9 and TRBJ2-7; 10 positions agree with TRBD2. CDR1 is SEHNR, CDR2 FQNEAQ, per germline (reference sequence). The CDR3 has 17 amino acids. The V and J ends lost 2 bases and 7 bases, in that order; junction bases with no gene match: 14. CDR3 sequence: CASSLSHGLAVPYEQYF. CDR3 bases: TGTGCCAGCAGCTTAAGCCACGGACTAGCGGTACCTTATGAGCAGTACTTC.